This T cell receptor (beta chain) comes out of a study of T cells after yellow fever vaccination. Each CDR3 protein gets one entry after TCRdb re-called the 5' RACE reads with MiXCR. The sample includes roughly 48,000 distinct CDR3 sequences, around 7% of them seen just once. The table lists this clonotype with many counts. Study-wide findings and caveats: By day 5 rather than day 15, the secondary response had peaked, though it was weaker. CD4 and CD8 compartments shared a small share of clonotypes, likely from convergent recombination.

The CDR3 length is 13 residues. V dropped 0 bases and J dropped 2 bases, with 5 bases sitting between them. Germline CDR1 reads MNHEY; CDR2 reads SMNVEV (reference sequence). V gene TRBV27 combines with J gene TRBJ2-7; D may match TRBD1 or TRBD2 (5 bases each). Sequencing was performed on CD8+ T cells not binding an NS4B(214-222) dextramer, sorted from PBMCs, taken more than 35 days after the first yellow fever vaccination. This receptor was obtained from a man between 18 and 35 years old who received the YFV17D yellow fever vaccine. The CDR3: CASSLSGAYEQYF. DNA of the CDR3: TGTGCCAGCAGTTTATCGGGGGCCTACGAGCAGTACTTC.